Listed below are T cell receptor beta chains from one sample, sequenced in a study of T-cell reconstitution after alpha-beta-depleted transplantation in children. TCRdb fed the PCR reads into MiXCR, producing one record per CDR3 protein. The sample yields about 830,000 distinct CDR3 sequences, roughly 15% seen once. The sample consisted of PBMCs, mostly from graft donor cells, taken 360 days after TCRalphabeta/CD19-depleted stem cell transplant. These receptors all stem from a male patient between 10 and 17 years old who had a stem cell transplant for acute lymphoblastic leukemia, so the T cells may come from the graft donor. Both conserved end residues are part of each CDR3. Each record gives: clone size, V gene, J gene, CDR3 protein. Where a row states a size, it is once, few, many or the class of an expanded clone; other rows omit it.

>few|TRBV12-3/TRBV12-4|TRBJ1-3
CASSFGQGHTIYF
>-|TRBV7-9|TRBJ2-7
CASSRPPGLAGYEQYF
>few|TRBV5-1|TRBJ2-7
CASSLGLALEQYF
>-|TRBV18|TRBJ1-2
CASSPPGGRKLNGYTF
>few|TRBV5-1|TRBJ2-7
CASRSTGDEQYF
>few|TRBV5-1|TRBJ2-7
CASSLNGADVYEQYF
>few|TRBV10-3|TRBJ2-5
CAISESTSPSIGETQYF
>-|TRBV5-1|TRBJ2-3
CASSLGLAGGVDTQYF
>-|TRBV7-2|TRBJ2-7
CASSPPGAASYEQYF
>many|TRBV20-1|TRBJ2-3
CSARGLAGGFTDTQYF
>-|TRBV11-1|TRBJ2-1
CASSLSRSGLVANEQFF
>few|TRBV29-1|TRBJ1-2
CSVVGGTGHGYTF
>-|TRBV5-1|TRBJ2-7
CASSLRPGGEQYF
>few|TRBV30|TRBJ2-1
CAWARLLSYNEQFF
>-|TRBV12-3/TRBV12-4|TRBJ2-1
CASSQGAGGNEQFF
>few|TRBV2|TRBJ2-7
CASRSRDRAYEQYF
>once|TRBV4-1|TRBJ2-7
CASSSSTRLPYEQYF
>-|TRBV11-2|TRBJ2-3
CASNKRSTDTQYF
>few|TRBV5-1|TRBJ2-1
CASSYDTVRYNEQFF
>-|TRBV7-8|TRBJ2-7
CASSLSRSGTSYDYEQYF
>few|TRBV5-1|TRBJ2-3
CASSKGLAGVWGDTQYF
>few|TRBV11-2|TRBJ2-1
CASRSEGNNEQFF
>few|TRBV15|TRBJ2-3
CATSREWTSTDTQYF
>many|TRBV5-1|TRBJ1-5
CASSLGSSNQPQHF
>few|TRBV20-1|TRBJ1-2
CSASPGQTNYGYTF
>-|TRBV19|TRBJ2-1
CASSLTPGVNEQFF
>few|TRBV12-3/TRBV12-4|TRBJ2-1
CASSFVLAGSYNEQFF
>few|TRBV11-2|TRBJ2-2
CASSSSLVNTGELFF
>-|TRBV4-2|TRBJ2-1
CASSQGLGTSSYNEQFF
>-|TRBV19|TRBJ2-5
CASTTRYGAHETQYF
>once|TRBV5-8|TRBJ2-5
CASSRRRVPETQYF
>-|TRBV20-1|TRBJ2-7
CSARDRQGARYEQYF
>few|TRBV5-1|TRBJ1-2
CASSLVQPYGYTF
>-|TRBV7-8|TRBJ2-5
CASSLAFTHRTQYF
>few|TRBV11-2|TRBJ2-5
CASSPHPGRETQYF
>-|TRBV5-1|TRBJ2-6
CASSLVPRRGSGANVLTF
>-|TRBV3-1|TRBJ2-1
CASSQGSGQGYYNEQFF
>-|TRBV20-1|TRBJ1-5
CSARDRQGHQPQHF
>-|TRBV24-1|TRBJ2-4
CATAAGTLQYF
>-|TRBV12-3/TRBV12-4|TRBJ2-1
CASSSGLAGAGEQFF
>-|TRBV5-1|TRBJ1-5
CASSRGGAGDQPQHF
>many|TRBV2|TRBJ1-1
CASRDRQNTEAFF
>-|TRBV2|TRBJ2-7
CASSDIRQALPYEQYF
>few|TRBV7-7|TRBJ2-5
CASSLAGGKGETQYF
>few|TRBV15|TRBJ2-2
CATSRPLDSINTGELFF
>-|TRBV7-6|TRBJ2-1
CASSLFTGVDNEQFF
>few|TRBV2|TRBJ1-5
CASRGLPSTGAQPQHF
>-|TRBV4-1|TRBJ2-7
CASSPLEERAYYEQYF
>few|TRBV5-5|TRBJ1-5
CASSHRPSNQPQHF
>-|TRBV13|TRBJ1-1
CASNLGGGLNTEAFF
>many|TRBV27|TRBJ1-1
CASKPGGHTEAFF
>-|TRBV30|TRBJ2-5
CAWSRHTGRESGQYF
>-|TRBV3-1|TRBJ2-7
CATTGTGYHEQYF
>-|TRBV7-3|TRBJ2-2
CASSLIGTRTGELFF
>many|TRBV20-1|TRBJ2-5
CSARPPSGRLETQYF
>-|TRBV7-9|TRBJ1-1
CAVQGDEAFF
>-|TRBV4-1|TRBJ2-3
CASSQDPVETDTQYF
>few|TRBV5-1|TRBJ2-7
CASRYSASGEQYF
>-|TRBV7-6|TRBJ2-1
CASSKLGYNEQFF
>-|TRBV24-1|TRBJ2-2
CATSDLGQKNTGELFF